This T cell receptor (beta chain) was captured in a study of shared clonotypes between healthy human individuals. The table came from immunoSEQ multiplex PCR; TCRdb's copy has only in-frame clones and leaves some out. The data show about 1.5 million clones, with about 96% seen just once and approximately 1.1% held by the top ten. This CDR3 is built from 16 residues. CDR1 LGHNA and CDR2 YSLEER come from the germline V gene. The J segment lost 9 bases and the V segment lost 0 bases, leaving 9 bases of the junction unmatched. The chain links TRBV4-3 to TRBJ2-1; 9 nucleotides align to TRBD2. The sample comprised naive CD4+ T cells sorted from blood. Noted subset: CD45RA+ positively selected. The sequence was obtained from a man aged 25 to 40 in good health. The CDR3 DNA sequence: TGCGCCAGCAGCCAAGATTGGGCGGGAGGGCAGAGTGAGCAGTTCTTC. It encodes CASSQDWAGGQSEQFF.